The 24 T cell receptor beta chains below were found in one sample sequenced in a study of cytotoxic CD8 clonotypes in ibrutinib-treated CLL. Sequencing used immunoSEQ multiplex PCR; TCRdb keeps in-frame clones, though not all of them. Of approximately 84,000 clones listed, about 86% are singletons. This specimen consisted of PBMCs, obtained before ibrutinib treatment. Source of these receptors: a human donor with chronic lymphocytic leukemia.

This CDR3 reads CASSGGRFNEQFF. In DNA, the CDR3 is TGTGCCAGCAGTGGGGGACGTTTCAATGAGCAGTTCTTC. This chain connects TRBV25-1 to TRBJ2-1, with D possibly being TRBD1 or TRBD2 (5 bases each). Germline lookup yields CDR1 MGHDK and CDR2 SYGVNS. This CDR3 region has 13 residues. V lost 4 bases and J 6 bases, leaving 10 bases between the germline ends.

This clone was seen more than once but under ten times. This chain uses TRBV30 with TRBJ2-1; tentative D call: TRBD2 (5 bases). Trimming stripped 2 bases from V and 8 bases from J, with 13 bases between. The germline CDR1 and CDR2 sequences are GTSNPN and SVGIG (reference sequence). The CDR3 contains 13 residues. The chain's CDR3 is CAWSRGSDYEQFF. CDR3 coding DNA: TGTGCCTGGAGTCGAGGGAGTGACTATGAGCAGTTCTTC.

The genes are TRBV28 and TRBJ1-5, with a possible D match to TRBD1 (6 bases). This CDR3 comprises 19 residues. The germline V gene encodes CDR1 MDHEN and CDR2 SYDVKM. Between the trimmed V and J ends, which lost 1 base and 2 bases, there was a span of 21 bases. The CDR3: CASSLYWGQLDRGNQPQHF. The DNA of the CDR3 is TGTGCCAGCAGTTTATACTGGGGGCAACTTGATCGGGGCAATCAGCCCCAGCATTTT.

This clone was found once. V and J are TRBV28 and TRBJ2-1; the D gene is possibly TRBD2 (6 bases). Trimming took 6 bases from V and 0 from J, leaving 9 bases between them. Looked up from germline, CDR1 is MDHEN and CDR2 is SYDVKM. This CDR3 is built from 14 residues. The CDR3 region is CASRRGGSYNEQFF. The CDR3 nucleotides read TGTGCCAGCAGGCGGGGAGGCTCCTACAATGAGCAGTTCTTC.

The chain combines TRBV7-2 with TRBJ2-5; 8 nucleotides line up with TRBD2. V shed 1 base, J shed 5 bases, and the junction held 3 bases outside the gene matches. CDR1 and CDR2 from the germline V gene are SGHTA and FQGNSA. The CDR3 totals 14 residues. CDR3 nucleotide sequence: TGTGCCAGCAGCTTAGGAGCGGGAGCGGAGACCCAGTACTTC. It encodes CASSLGAGAETQYF. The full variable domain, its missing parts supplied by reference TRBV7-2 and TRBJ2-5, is GAGVSQSPSNKVTEKGKDVELRCDPISGHTALYWYRQSLGQGLEFLIYFQGNSAPDKSGLPSDRFSAERTGGSVSTLTIQRTQQEDSAVYLCASSLGAGAETQYFGPGTRLLVL.

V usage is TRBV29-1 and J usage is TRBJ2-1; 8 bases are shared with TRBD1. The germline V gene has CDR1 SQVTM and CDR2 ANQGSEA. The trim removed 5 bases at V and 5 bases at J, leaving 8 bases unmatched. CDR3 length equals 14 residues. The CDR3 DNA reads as TGCAGCGTTCTGGTACAGGGGGATGACAATGAGCAGTTCTTC. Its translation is CSVLVQGDDNEQFF.

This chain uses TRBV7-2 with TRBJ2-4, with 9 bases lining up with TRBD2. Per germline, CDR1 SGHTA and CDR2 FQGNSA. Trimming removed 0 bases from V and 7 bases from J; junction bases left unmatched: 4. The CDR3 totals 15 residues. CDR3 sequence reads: CASSLAGLAVNIQYF. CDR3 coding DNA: TGTGCCAGCAGCTTAGCGGGACTAGCTGTGAACATTCAGTACTTC.

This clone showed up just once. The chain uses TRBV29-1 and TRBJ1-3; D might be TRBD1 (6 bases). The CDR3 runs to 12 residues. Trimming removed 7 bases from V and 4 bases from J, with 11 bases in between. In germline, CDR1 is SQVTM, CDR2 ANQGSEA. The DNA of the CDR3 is TGCAGCGGCAGGGGTTCCGGAAACACCATATATTTT. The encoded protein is CSGRGSGNTIYF.

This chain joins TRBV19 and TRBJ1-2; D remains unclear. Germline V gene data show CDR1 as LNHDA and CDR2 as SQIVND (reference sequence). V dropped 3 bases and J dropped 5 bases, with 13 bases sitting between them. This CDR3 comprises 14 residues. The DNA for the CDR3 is TGTGCCAGTAGTATTTCCGAGCCGAGATATGGCTACACCTTC. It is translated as CASSISEPRYGYTF.

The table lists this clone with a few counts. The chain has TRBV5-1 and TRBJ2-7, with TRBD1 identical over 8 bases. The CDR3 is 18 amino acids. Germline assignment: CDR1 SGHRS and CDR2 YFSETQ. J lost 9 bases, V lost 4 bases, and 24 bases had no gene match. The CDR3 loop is CASSPGGMTGRQYSGQYF. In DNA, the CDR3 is TGCGCCAGCAGCCCAGGGGGCATGACAGGCCGTCAATATTCTGGGCAGTACTTC.

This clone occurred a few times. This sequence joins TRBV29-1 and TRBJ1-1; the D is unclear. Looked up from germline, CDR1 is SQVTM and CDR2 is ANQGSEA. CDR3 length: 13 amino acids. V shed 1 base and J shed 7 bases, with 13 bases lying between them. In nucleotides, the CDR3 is TGCAGCGTTGAAGGAAAGGCGGCTCTTGAAGCTTTCTTT. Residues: CSVEGKAALEAFF.

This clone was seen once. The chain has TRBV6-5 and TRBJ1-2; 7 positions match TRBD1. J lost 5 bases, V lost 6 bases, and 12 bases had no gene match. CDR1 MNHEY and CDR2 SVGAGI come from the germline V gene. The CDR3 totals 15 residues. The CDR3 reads CASSKDRVVLYGYTF. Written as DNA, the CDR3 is TGTGCCAGCAGCAAAGACAGGGTTGTCTTGTATGGCTACACCTTC.

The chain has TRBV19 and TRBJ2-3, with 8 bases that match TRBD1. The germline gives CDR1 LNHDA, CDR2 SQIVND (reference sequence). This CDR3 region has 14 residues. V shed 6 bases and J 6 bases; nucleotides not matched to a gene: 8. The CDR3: CASRLQGGVDTQYF. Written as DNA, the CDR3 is TGTGCCAGTAGACTACAGGGGGGAGTGGATACGCAGTATTTT.

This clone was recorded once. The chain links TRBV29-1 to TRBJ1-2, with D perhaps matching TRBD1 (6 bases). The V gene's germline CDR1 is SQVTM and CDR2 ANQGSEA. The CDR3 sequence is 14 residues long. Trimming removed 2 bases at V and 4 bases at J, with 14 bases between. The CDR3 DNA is TGCAGCGTTGAACTGGACAGTTTTTCCTATGGCTACACCTTC. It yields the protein CSVELDSFSYGYTF. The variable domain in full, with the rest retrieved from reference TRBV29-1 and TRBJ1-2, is SAVISQKPSRDICQRGTSLTIQCQVDSQVTMMFWYRQQPGQSLTLIATANQGSEATYESGFVIDKFPISRPNLTFSTLTVSNMSPEDSSIYLCSVELDSFSYGYTFGSGTRLTVV.

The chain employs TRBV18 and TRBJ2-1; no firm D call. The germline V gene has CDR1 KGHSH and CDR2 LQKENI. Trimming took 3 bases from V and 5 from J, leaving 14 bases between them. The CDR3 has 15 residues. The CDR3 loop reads CASSPIPPGNNEQFF. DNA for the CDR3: TGTGCCAGCTCACCGATCCCGCCAGGTAACAATGAGCAGTTCTTC.

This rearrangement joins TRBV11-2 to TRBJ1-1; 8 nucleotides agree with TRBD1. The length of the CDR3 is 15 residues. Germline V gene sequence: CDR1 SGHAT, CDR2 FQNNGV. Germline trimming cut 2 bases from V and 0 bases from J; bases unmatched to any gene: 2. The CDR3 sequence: CASSLTTGVNTEAFF. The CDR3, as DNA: TGTGCCAGCAGCTTAACGACAGGGGTGAACACTGAAGCTTTCTTT.

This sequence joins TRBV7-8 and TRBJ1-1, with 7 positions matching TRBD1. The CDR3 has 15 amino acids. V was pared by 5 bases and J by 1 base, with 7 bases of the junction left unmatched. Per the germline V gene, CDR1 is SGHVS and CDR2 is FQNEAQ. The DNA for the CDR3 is TGTGCCAGCAGCCTAGAGGGGGCGTCGAACACTGAAGCTTTCTTT. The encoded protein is CASSLEGASNTEAFF.

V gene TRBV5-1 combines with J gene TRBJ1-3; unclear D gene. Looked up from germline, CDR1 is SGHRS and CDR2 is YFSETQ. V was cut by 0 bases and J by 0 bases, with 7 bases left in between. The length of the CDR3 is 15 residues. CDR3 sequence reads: CASSLEGNSGNTIYF. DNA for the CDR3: TGCGCCAGCAGCTTGGAGGGAAACTCTGGAAACACCATATATTTT.

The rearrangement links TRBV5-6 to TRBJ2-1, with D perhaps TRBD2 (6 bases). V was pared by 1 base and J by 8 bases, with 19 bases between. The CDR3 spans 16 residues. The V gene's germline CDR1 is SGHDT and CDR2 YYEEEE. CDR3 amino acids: CASSLSGLLSGDEQFF. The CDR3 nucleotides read TGTGCCAGCAGCTTGTCGGGACTCCTGAGTGGCGATGAGCAGTTCTTC.

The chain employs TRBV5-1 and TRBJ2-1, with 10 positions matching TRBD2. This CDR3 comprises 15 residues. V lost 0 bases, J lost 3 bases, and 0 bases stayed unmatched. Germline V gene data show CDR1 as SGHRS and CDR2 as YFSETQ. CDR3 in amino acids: CASSLGTSGYNEQFF. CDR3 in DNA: TGCGCCAGCAGCTTGGGGACTAGCGGCTACAATGAGCAGTTCTTC.

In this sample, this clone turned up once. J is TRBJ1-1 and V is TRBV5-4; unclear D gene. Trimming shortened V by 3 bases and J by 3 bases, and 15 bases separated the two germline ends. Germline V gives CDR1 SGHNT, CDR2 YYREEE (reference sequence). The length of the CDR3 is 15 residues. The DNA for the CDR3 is TGTGCCAGCAGCTCACCTGACGGCAGTTACACTGAAGCTTTCTTT. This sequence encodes CASSSPDGSYTEAFF. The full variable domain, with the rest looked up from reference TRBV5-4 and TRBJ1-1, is ETGVTQSPTHLIKTRGQQVTLRCSSQSGHNTVSWYQQALGQGPQFIFQYYREEENGRGNFPPRFSGLQFPNYSSELNVNALELDDSALYLCASSSPDGSYTEAFFGQGTRLTVV.

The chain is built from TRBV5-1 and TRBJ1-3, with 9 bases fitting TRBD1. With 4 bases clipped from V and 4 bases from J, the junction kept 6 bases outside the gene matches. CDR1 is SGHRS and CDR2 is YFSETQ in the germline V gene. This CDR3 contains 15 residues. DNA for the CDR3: TGCGCCAGCAGCCCACAGGGGGCGCGGGGAAACACCATATATTTT. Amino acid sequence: CASSPQGARGNTIYF.

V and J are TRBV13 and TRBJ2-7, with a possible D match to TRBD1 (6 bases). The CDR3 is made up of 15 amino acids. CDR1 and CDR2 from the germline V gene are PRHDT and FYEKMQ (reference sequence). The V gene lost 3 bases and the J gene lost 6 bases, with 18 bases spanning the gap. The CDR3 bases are TGTGCCAGCAGCTTGCGAACAGGGTTGGGTCCCGAGCAGTACTTC. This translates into CASSLRTGLGPEQYF.

Here the CDR3 reads CASSGARGGGEKLFF. The CDR3 DNA follows: TGTGCCAGCAGCGGGGCCAGGGGCGGAGGGGAAAAACTGTTTTTT. This chain connects TRBV5-4 to TRBJ1-4; a possible D gene is TRBD1 (6 bases). CDR3 size: 15 residues. Germline V gives CDR1 SGHNT, CDR2 YYREEE (reference sequence). Trimming took 4 bases from V and 8 from J, leaving 18 bases between them. Complete variable domain (other parts from reference TRBV5-4 and TRBJ1-4): ETGVTQSPTHLIKTRGQQVTLRCSSQSGHNTVSWYQQALGQGPQFIFQYYREEENGRGNFPPRFSGLQFPNYSSELNVNALELDDSALYLCASSGARGGGEKLFFGSGTQLSVL.